A single sample is the source of the 13 T cell receptor beta chains below, sequenced in a study of vaccination and CD4 T cells after COVID-19. Indicated treatment: roughly nine-day PBMC culture with coronavirus spike peptide pools or control peptides (ViraFEST assay). With the Oncomine TCR Beta short-read assay, DNA from cultured CD4+ T cells was sequenced. TCRdb reprocessed the PCR reads via MiXCR and lists one record per CDR3 protein. The table has approximately 15,000 distinct CDR3 sequences, around three fifths seen once. These receptors lack a known antigen. Source material: CD4+ T cells from blood, cultured in vitro. The receptors were sampled from a human donor who had recovered from COVID-19.

The gene calls are TRBV20-1 and TRBJ2-7; the D gene is possibly TRBD1 (5 bases). Germline V gives CDR1 DFQATT, CDR2 SNEGSKA (reference sequence). The CDR3 contains 13 residues. Trimming stripped 6 bases from V and 5 bases from J, with 17 bases between. CDR3 protein: CSALKGKVDEQYF. The CDR3, as DNA: TGCAGTGCCCTTAAGGGGAAAGTGGACGAGCAGTACTTC.

Only a few counts were recorded for this clonotype. V gene TRBV30 combines with J gene TRBJ2-5, with unresolved D. There are 11 residues in the CDR3. V lost 5 bases, J lost 12 bases, and 16 bases lay in between. Germline CDR1 GTSNPN, CDR2 SVGIG (reference sequence). The CDR3 loop reads CAWDSGPVKYF. The DNA for the CDR3 is TGTGCCTGGGACTCCGGGCCTGTTAAGTACTTC. The full variable domain, with the rest looked up from reference TRBV30 and TRBJ2-5, is SQTIHQWPATLVQPVGSPLSLECTVEGTSNPNLYWYRQAAGRGLQLLFYSVGIGQISSEVPQNLSASRPQDRQFILSSKKLLLSDSGFYLCAWDSGPVKYFGPGTRLLVL.

V is TRBV28 and J is TRBJ1-2; possible D gene TRBD1, 6 bases. The CDR3 contains 12 residues. Germline V CDR1 and CDR2: MDHEN, SYDVKM. V gave up 5 bases and J gave up 5 bases, with 9 bases separating them. Here the CDR3 DNA reads TGTGCCAGCAGTCCAGGGGAGTATGGCTACACCTTC. Amino acids: CASSPGEYGYTF.

This clonotype came up a few times. This chain connects TRBV20-1 to TRBJ2-3; 13 bases are a match to TRBD2. J lost 4 bases, V lost 5 bases, and 9 bases had no gene match. The CDR3 contains 16 residues. Germline lookup yields CDR1 DFQATT and CDR2 SNEGSKA (reference sequence). Written as DNA, the CDR3 is TGCAGTGCTCTCCCGGGACTAGCGGGACGCCCAGATACGCAGTATTTT. Translated: CSALPGLAGRPDTQYF.

The rearrangement links TRBV20-1 to TRBJ2-5, with D perhaps given as TRBD1 or TRBD2 (5 bases each). V was pared by 4 bases and J by 1 base, with 10 bases between. The CDR3 sequence is 13 residues long. CDR1 is DFQATT, CDR2 SNEGSKA, per germline (reference sequence). CDR3: CSATPGPQETQYF. The CDR3 bases are TGCAGTGCTACCCCGGGACCCCAAGAGACCCAGTACTTC.

The chain links TRBV5-1 to TRBJ1-2; D is unresolved. This CDR3 region has 14 residues. The V end was cut by 1 base, the J end by 0 bases, with 7 bases between. Germline CDR1 SGHRS, CDR2 YFSETQ. DNA of the CDR3: TGCGCCAGCAGCTTGCAGAGCACTAACTATGGCTACACCTTC. It specifies CASSLQSTNYGYTF.

The CDR3 DNA reads TGTGCCAGCAGTTACTTACCCGGGATAGCGGGAGGGCCCACAGATACGCAGTATTTT. Its protein is CASSYLPGIAGGPTDTQYF. The V gene is TRBV6-2 or TRBV6-3, the J gene TRBJ2-3, with 11 bases lining up with TRBD2. The CDR3 runs to 19 residues. Trimming removed 1 base from V and 2 bases from J; junction bases left unmatched: 11. Germline V gene data show CDR1 as MNHEY and CDR2 as SVGEGT.

This sequence joins TRBV11-2 and TRBJ1-2; D not certain. The CDR3 loop spans 14 amino acids. The germline CDR1 and CDR2 sequences are SGHAT and FQNNGV. V was clipped by 0 bases and J by 6 bases, with 11 bases between them. The CDR3 nucleotides are TGTGCCAGCAGCTTAGATTTAGGCCGGGATGGCTACACCTTC. As protein: CASSLDLGRDGYTF.

This chain connects TRBV7-9 to TRBJ1-1; D unclear. The CDR3 runs 15 residues. The germline V gene has CDR1 SEHNR and CDR2 FQNEAQ (reference sequence). V dropped 1 base and J dropped 1 base, with 10 bases sitting between them. CDR3 sequence reads: CASSLDVVTNTEAFF. The DNA of the CDR3 is TGTGCCAGCAGCTTAGATGTGGTCACGAACACTGAAGCTTTCTTT.

This clonotype was detected once. This chain links TRBV7-9 with TRBJ2-1, with 8 bases identical to TRBD1. The V gene's germline CDR1 is SEHNR and CDR2 FQNEAQ (reference sequence). V lost 0 bases to trimming and J lost 10 bases; unmatched junction nucleotides: 8. This CDR3 region has 15 residues. CDR3 coding DNA: TGTGCCAGCAGCTTAGCGATGACAGGGGCTGGAGAGCAGTTCTTC. It translates to CASSLAMTGAGEQFF.

As regards this clonotype: The junction departs from the called germline gene at one end, perhaps through a read error. This rearrangement joins TRBV30 to TRBJ1-2; D is perhaps TRBD1 (6 bases). The CDR3 consists of 10 residues. Germline values: CDR1 GTSNPN, CDR2 SVGIG (reference sequence). CDR3 nucleotide sequence: TGTGCCTGGAGTGCTACAGGGATGTACTTC. Protein product: CAWSATGMYF.

This clonotype was recorded only once. The chain joins TRBV7-2 to TRBJ1-1; no clear D gene. This CDR3 has 15 amino acids. Deletions cut 5 bases from V and 0 bases from J, with 13 bases between. The germline gives CDR1 SGHTA, CDR2 FQGNSA. The CDR3 sequence is CASSGLGYMNTEAFF. The CDR3 nucleotides read TGTGCCAGCAGCGGGCTAGGTTACATGAACACTGAAGCTTTCTTT.

V is TRBV6-1 and J is TRBJ1-6; the D gene is possibly TRBD1 (6 bases). Deletions cut 7 bases from V and 7 bases from J, with 20 bases between. The CDR3 totals 16 residues. CDR1 is MNHNS and CDR2 is SASEGT in the germline V gene. CDR3 nucleotide sequence: TGTGCCAGCACCCCTACGAGGGCAGGGGACAATTCACCCCTCCACTTT. Encoded protein: CASTPTRAGDNSPLHF.